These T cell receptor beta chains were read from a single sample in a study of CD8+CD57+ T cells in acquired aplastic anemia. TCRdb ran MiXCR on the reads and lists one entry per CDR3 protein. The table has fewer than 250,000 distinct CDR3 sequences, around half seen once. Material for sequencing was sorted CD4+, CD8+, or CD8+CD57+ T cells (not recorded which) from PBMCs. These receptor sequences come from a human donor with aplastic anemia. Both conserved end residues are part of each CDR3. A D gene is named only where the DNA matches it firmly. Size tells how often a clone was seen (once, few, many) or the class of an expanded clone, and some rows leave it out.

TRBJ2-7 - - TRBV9 TGTGCCAGCAGCGCATTCGGTAATGGCGAGCAGTACTTC CASSAFGNGEQYF
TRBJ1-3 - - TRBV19 TGTGCCAGTATGCAGGAGCGTGATTTT CASMQERDF
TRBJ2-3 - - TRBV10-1 TGCGCCAGCCTTCAGGGGATTATCACAGATACGCAGTATTTT CASLQGIITDTQYF
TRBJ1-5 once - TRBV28 TGTGCCAGCCTTCCCTCGGGGGGCGGAAAATTGCCCCAGCATTTT CASLPSGGGKLPQHF
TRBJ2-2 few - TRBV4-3 TGCGCCAGCACTACCTCCCGGGGCTGGCTATCCGGGGAGCTGTTTTTT CASTTSRGWLSGELFF
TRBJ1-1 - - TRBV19 TGTGCCAGTAGCGTCGGACATGTGAACACTGAAGCTTTCTTT CASSVGHVNTEAFF
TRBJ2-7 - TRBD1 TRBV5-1 TGCGCCAGCAGCCCAGGATCCGGGACAGCCTACGAGCAGTACTTC CASSPGSGTAYEQYF
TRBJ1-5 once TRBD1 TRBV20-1 TGCAGTGCTGTCAGGGCGGGCCGGGGGACAGTCCATAGCAATCAGCCCCAGCATTTT CSAVRAGRGTVHSNQPQHF
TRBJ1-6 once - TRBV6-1 TGTGCCAGCAGTGGTGGGGTAGTAGGCTATAATTCACCCCTCCACTTT CASSGGVVGYNSPLHF
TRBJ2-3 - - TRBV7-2 TGTGCCAGCAGGAGGGGGGGTGACGATACGCAGTATTTT CASRRGGDDTQYF
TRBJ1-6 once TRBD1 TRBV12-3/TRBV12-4 TGTGCCAGCAGCTCGTCCGGGACAGGGTATTCACCCCTCCACTTT CASSSSGTGYSPLHF
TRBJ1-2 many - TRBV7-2 TGTGCCAGCAGCTTTCTTGTCCCGGGTCCTAACTATGGCTACACCTTC CASSFLVPGPNYGYTF
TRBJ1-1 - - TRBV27 TGTGCCAGCAGTGATGGGCCGAACACTGAAGCTTTCTTT CASSDGPNTEAFF
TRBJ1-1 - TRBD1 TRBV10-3 TGTGCCATCAGTGAGTTCACAGGGGGCACTGAAGCTTTCTTT CAISEFTGGTEAFF
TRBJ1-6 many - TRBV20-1 TGCAGTGCTAGAGATCCGTTGACTCAAACAGTAAATTCACCCCTCCACTTT CSARDPLTQTVNSPLHF
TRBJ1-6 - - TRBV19 TGTGCCAGTATGGGTACTCACAACGCCTATAATTCACCCCTCCACTTT CASMGTHNAYNSPLHF
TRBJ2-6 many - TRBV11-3 TGTGCCAGCAGCTTGGGCACCTCCCTCTCTGGGGCCAACGTCCTGACTTTC CASSLGTSLSGANVLTF
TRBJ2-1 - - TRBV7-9 TGTGCCAGCAGCTTACCCCGACTCGACAGTCGCAATGGGCAGTTCTTC CASSLPRLDSRNGQFF
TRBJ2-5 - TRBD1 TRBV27 TGTGCCAGCACGAGTGGTTACACAGGACAGGGCAAAGAGACCCAGTACTTC CASTSGYTGQGKETQYF
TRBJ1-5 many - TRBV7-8 TGTGCCAGCAGCCGGGTGGGCAGGTTGGATCAGCCCCAGCATTTT CASSRVGRLDQPQHF
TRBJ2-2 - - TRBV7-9 TGTGCCAGCAGCTTCCGTGGGGGCTCCACCGGGGAGCTGTTTTTT CASSFRGGSTGELFF
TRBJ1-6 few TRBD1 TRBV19 TGTGCCAGTAGTACCTCAGGGGGCGCGGGTTCACCCCTCCACTTT CASSTSGGAGSPLHF
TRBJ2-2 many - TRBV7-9 TGTGCCAGCAGACAAAAGACCGGGGAGCTGTTTTTT CASRQKTGELFF
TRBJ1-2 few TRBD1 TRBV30 TGTGCCTGGGAGCCGGGACAGGGGTGGGATGGCTACACCTTC CAWEPGQGWDGYTF
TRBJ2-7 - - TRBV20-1 TGCAGTGCTGCAGCTCGGGCGGGGAGAACGAGATGGGAGCAGTACTTC CSAAARAGRTRWEQYF
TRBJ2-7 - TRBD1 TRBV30 TGTGCCTGGAGCGCCGGGACAGGGATCGAGCAGTACTTC CAWSAGTGIEQYF
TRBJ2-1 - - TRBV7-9 TGTGCCAGCAGCGCGGGACAACTGTACAATGAGCAGTTCTTC CASSAGQLYNEQFF
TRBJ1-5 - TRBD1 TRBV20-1 TGCAGTGCTAGAGTCGGCGGGACAGGTTATAGCAATCAGCCCCAGCATTTT CSARVGGTGYSNQPQHF
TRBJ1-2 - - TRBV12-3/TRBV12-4 TGTGCCAGCAGAGAGGACAGATCGAGTGGCTACACCTTC CASREDRSSGYTF
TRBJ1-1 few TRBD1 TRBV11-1 TGTGCCAGCAGCTCAGAAGGGACAGGGTTTGAAGCTTTCTTT CASSSEGTGFEAFF
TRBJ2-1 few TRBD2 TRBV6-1 TGTGCCAGCAGTGAACTCGGACTAGCGGGAGTAGTAGGCAATGAGCAGTTCTTC CASSELGLAGVVGNEQFF
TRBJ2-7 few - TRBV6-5 TGTGCCAGCAGTTACCGGGACGGCTCCTCCTACGAGCAGTACTTC CASSYRDGSSYEQYF